Listed here are 25 T cell receptor beta chains from one sample, sequenced in a study of a mutant IDH1 vaccine in newly diagnosed glioma. Noted time point: baseline, week 1 (first vaccination visit). As to treatment: pre-vaccination baseline after standard-of-care therapy. This table comes from immunoSEQ multiplex PCR, and its TCRdb copy is limited to in-frame clones, with some not included. The table includes roughly 25,000 clones, roughly 93% detected once. The sequencing here drew on PBMCs, taken from a glioma patient treated with radiotherapy, temozolomide or both. The receptors derive from a man aged 35 to 55 with glioma.

The rearrangement uses TRBV21-1 and TRBJ1-2; the table's TRBD1 call for D was not verified on the DNA. TRBV21-1 is a recognized pseudogene. The CDR3 has 18 amino acids. CDR3 in DNA: TGTGCCAGCAGCGCAATAACGTCCCAGGTGTGGTCTAACTATGGCTACACCTTC. The encoded protein is CASSAITSQVWSNYGYTF.

The chain joins TRBV19 to TRBJ1-5, with 9 bases lining up with TRBD1. Trimming cost V 5 bases and J 4 bases; bases outside gene matches: 6. From germline, CDR1 is LNHDA and CDR2 SQIVND (reference sequence). The length of the CDR3 is 15 residues. The CDR3 bases are TGTGCCAGTAGTCCCGGCGGGACAGGGAATCAGCCCCAGCATTTT. This sequence encodes CASSPGGTGNQPQHF.

The V gene is TRBV30, the J gene TRBJ1-2; no firm D call. The CDR3 loop spans 12 amino acids. CDR1 is GTSNPN and CDR2 is SVGIG in the germline V gene (reference sequence). The V gene lost 5 bases and the J gene lost 8 bases, with 15 bases spanning the gap. The CDR3 is CAWATDTGGYTF. CDR3 in DNA: TGTGCCTGGGCTACAGACACGGGCGGCTACACCTTC. Variable domain in full (rest from reference TRBV30 and TRBJ1-2): SQTIHQWPATLVQPVGSPLSLECTVEGTSNPNLYWYRQAAGRGLQLLFYSVGIGQISSEVPQNLSASRPQDRQFILSSKKLLLSDSGFYLCAWATDTGGYTFGSGTRLTVV.

The chain recombines TRBV7-9 with TRBJ2-3; D remains ambiguous. The germline V gene encodes CDR1 SEHNR and CDR2 FQNEAQ (reference sequence). V was cut by 2 bases and J by 4 bases, with 7 bases left in between. The length of the CDR3 is 13 residues. The CDR3 sequence: CASSLNSADTQYF. The CDR3 bases are TGTGCCAGCAGCTTAAACAGCGCAGATACGCAGTATTTT.

The V call is TRBV18, the J call TRBJ2-1, with TRBD2 matching over 7 bases. V was clipped by 8 bases and J by 5 bases; unmatched bases: 6. Germline values: CDR1 KGHSH, CDR2 LQKENI. The CDR3 extends over 13 amino acids. CDR3 amino acids: CASKREGHNEQFF. The CDR3, as DNA: TGTGCCAGCAAGAGGGAGGGACACAATGAGCAGTTCTTC.

The gene calls are TRBV7-9 and TRBJ1-6, with 7 bases that match TRBD1. The CDR3 covers 14 residues. V lost 0 bases and J lost 8; bases outside the gene matches: 1. The germline V gene has CDR1 SEHNR and CDR2 FQNEAQ (reference sequence). CDR3 region: CASSLAQGYSPLHF. CDR3 sequence (DNA): TGTGCCAGCAGCTTAGCACAGGGGTATTCACCCCTCCACTTT.

CDR3 in amino acids: CASSQRTGGKETQYF. CDR3 in DNA: TGTGCCAGCAGCCAACGAACAGGGGGGAAGGAGACCCAGTACTTC. V is TRBV14 and J is TRBJ2-5, with 8 positions matching TRBD1. Germline lookup yields CDR1 SGHDN and CDR2 FVKESK. The V segment lost 2 bases and the J segment 5 bases; nucleotides outside the gene matches: 7. The CDR3 runs to 15 residues.

The rearrangement uses TRBV6-5 and TRBJ1-1; D gene ambiguous. V was shortened by 2 bases and J by 3 bases, with 10 bases between the two germline ends. This CDR3 region has 14 residues. The germline CDR1 and CDR2 sequences are MNHEY and SVGAGI. CDR3 DNA sequence: TGTGCCAGCAGTTACAAGGGCGGTGACACTGAAGCTTTCTTT. It codes for CASSYKGGDTEAFF.

This clone appeared a single time. The V and J genes are TRBV27 and TRBJ2-3; 9 bases fit TRBD1. Losses at the gene ends were 3 bases for V and 5 bases for J; bases not matched to a gene: 3. Germline CDR1 MNHEY, CDR2 SMNVEV (reference sequence). This CDR3 spans 14 amino acids. In nucleotides, the CDR3 is TGTGCCAGCAGTTTCGACAGGGGGGGAGATACGCAGTATTTT. Amino acid sequence: CASSFDRGGDTQYF.

The genes are TRBV11-3 and TRBJ1-1; no definite D call. Germline V gene lookup returns CDR1 SGHNT and CDR2 YENEEA. The CDR3 extends over 15 amino acids. V was cut by 5 bases and J by 0 bases, with 13 bases left in between. The CDR3 region has the DNA TGTGCCAGCAGCCGGACTGGCCCGCTGAACACTGAAGCTTTCTTT. Translated: CASSRTGPLNTEAFF.

This chain links TRBV19 with TRBJ1-5; D remains ambiguous. CDR3 length equals 16 residues. CDR1 and CDR2 from the germline V gene are LNHDA and SQIVND (reference sequence). With 6 bases removed from V and 1 base from J, the gap between germline ends came to 16 bases. The CDR3 DNA reads TGTGCCAGTAGCTTGTCCGGGTTCGTAAGCAATCAGCCCCAGCATTTT. Its translation: CASSLSGFVSNQPQHF.

The chain recombines TRBV29-1 with TRBJ2-3; D is tentatively TRBD1 or TRBD2 (6 bases each). CDR3 length: 12 residues. V lost 2 bases to trimming and J lost 6 bases, with 9 bases between them. Looked up from germline, CDR1 is SQVTM and CDR2 is ANQGSEA. CDR3 in DNA: TGCAGCGTTGAACAGGGGAGGGATACGCAGTATTTT. It is translated as CSVEQGRDTQYF.

The CDR3 sequence: CASSPLGGASYEQYF. Here the CDR3 DNA reads TGTGCCAGCTCACCGCTTGGCGGGGCATCCTACGAGCAGTACTTC. The chain couples TRBV18 to TRBJ2-7, with TRBD2 as a possible D gene (6 bases). The CDR3 is 15 residues long. The V gene's germline CDR1 is KGHSH and CDR2 LQKENI. V dropped 3 bases and J dropped 1 base, with 13 bases sitting between them.

This clone was seen only once. The V and J genes are TRBV7-9 and TRBJ1-1; D gene ambiguous. V lost 5 bases and J 4 bases, leaving 8 bases between the germline ends. The CDR3 sequence is 12 residues long. Germline V CDR1 and CDR2: SEHNR, FQNEAQ (reference sequence). The CDR3 region is CASSPSTTEAFF. The CDR3 DNA reads as TGTGCCAGCAGCCCATCGACCACTGAAGCTTTCTTT.

The gene calls are TRBV5-1 and TRBJ2-7; TRBD1 aligns across 9 bases. V lost 4 bases and J lost 5; bases outside the gene matches: 13. The germline V gene encodes CDR1 SGHRS and CDR2 YFSETQ. The CDR3 spans 16 residues. CDR3 protein: CASSMEGQGLTNEQYF. CDR3 DNA sequence: TGCGCCAGCAGCATGGAGGGACAGGGTTTAACGAACGAGCAGTACTTC.

The J gene is TRBJ1-3, the V gene TRBV11-2; unclear D gene. This CDR3 has 15 residues. Germline values: CDR1 SGHAT, CDR2 FQNNGV. Between the trimmed V and J ends, which lost 2 bases and 4 bases, there was a span of 12 bases. The CDR3 sequence is CASSLFYSRGNTIYF. The CDR3 DNA reads as TGTGCCAGCAGCTTATTCTACAGCCGGGGAAACACCATATATTTT.

The J gene is TRBJ2-7, the V gene TRBV7-6; 10 nucleotides line up with TRBD2. The CDR3 contains 16 residues. CDR1 and CDR2 (germline): SGHVS, FNYEAQ. V shed 2 bases, J shed 4 bases, and the junction held 8 bases outside the gene matches. CDR3 in DNA: TGTGCCAGCAGCTTAAAGGCTAGCGGGAGTGGTTACGAGCAGTACTTC. It encodes CASSLKASGSGYEQYF.

This chain joins TRBV4-1 and TRBJ2-3, with D unclear. The V end lost 0 bases, the J end lost 3 bases, and 10 bases lay between the germline ends. The germline V gene has CDR1 MGHRA and CDR2 YSYEKL. CDR3 length: 15 amino acids. The DNA for the CDR3 is TGCGCCAGCAGCCAAGATCGGAGAGTGACAGATACGCAGTATTTT. The encoded protein is CASSQDRRVTDTQYF.

The chain employs TRBV27 and TRBJ1-6, with D possibly matching TRBD1 (5 bases). CDR1 and CDR2 from the germline V gene are MNHEY and SMNVEV (reference sequence). Trimming shortened V by 5 bases and J by 10 bases, and 15 bases separated the two germline ends. CDR3 length: 14 residues. This chain's CDR3 is CASSVTVTGSPLHF. The DNA of the CDR3 is TGTGCCAGCAGTGTGACAGTCACCGGATCACCCCTCCACTTT.

This chain joins TRBV9 and TRBJ1-2; D remains unclear. Germline assignment: CDR1 SGDLS and CDR2 YYNGEE. The CDR3 has 14 residues. The V end was cut by 0 bases, the J end by 1 base, with 7 bases between. The DNA for the CDR3 is TGTGCCAGCAGCGTAGCCACAGTTAACTATGGCTACACCTTC. Its translation: CASSVATVNYGYTF.

The chain uses TRBV18 and TRBJ2-5; 7 nucleotides align to TRBD2. This CDR3 has 16 residues. V lost 0 bases to trimming and J lost 4 bases; unmatched junction nucleotides: 8. Germline values: CDR1 KGHSH, CDR2 LQKENI. CDR3: CASSPPGGSTPETQYF. The CDR3 DNA reads TGTGCCAGCTCACCACCGGGCGGGAGTACCCCAGAGACCCAGTACTTC.

The V and J genes are TRBV29-1 and TRBJ2-1; 8 bases are shared with TRBD1. Per the germline V gene, CDR1 is SQVTM and CDR2 is ANQGSEA. V was pared by 3 bases and J by 6 bases, with 7 bases of the junction left unmatched. This CDR3 has 14 amino acids. The CDR3 sequence: CSVDIGQGTNEQFF. The CDR3 DNA is TGCAGCGTTGATATCGGACAGGGAACCAATGAGCAGTTCTTC.

The V call is TRBV7-9, the J call TRBJ1-4; 8 nucleotides agree with TRBD1. Germline V lookup: CDR1 SEHNR, CDR2 FQNEAQ (reference sequence). Trimming took 5 bases from V and 7 from J; bases not matched to a gene: 18. This CDR3 has 18 residues. The CDR3 DNA is TGTGCCAGCAGCCCACTCTGGGTCGCAGGGGGCGGTGGTGAAAAACTGTTTTTT. This encodes CASSPLWVAGGGGEKLFF.

The V gene is TRBV7-3, the J gene TRBJ2-2; perhaps TRBD1 as D (6 bases). The CDR3 is 16 amino acids. The V and J ends lost 5 bases and 0 bases respectively, with 13 bases between them. In germline, CDR1 is SGHTA, CDR2 FQGTGA. The CDR3 spells CASSQGGRSNTGELFF. In DNA, the CDR3 is TGTGCCAGCAGCCAAGGGGGACGGTCGAACACCGGGGAGCTGTTTTTT. Variable domain in full (rest from reference TRBV7-3 and TRBJ2-2): GAGVSQTPSNKVTEKGKYVELRCDPISGHTALYWYRQSLGQGPEFLIYFQGTGAADDSGLPNDRFFAVRPEGSVSTLKIQRTERGDSAVYLCASSQGGRSNTGELFFGEGSRLTVL.

The gene calls are TRBV30 and TRBJ2-2; tentative D call: TRBD2 (5 bases). The V end lost 5 bases, the J end lost 0 bases, and 13 bases lay between the germline ends. From germline, CDR1 is GTSNPN and CDR2 SVGIG (reference sequence). The CDR3 consists of 15 residues. The CDR3 reads CAWQFQRSNTGELFF. The DNA of the CDR3 is TGTGCCTGGCAGTTCCAGCGGTCGAACACCGGGGAGCTGTTTTTT.